The source of this TCR beta chain is a study of blood T cells in healthy people across ages. PCR was performed a second time for about 7 to 12 cycles using a sample-barcoded 5' primer and a J-beta primer mix. TCRdb re-analysed the 5' RACE reads in MiXCR, keeping a single row per CDR3 protein. The sample includes about 1.4 million distinct CDR3 sequences, roughly 60% of them seen just once. Trimming at V came to 0 bases and at J to 4 bases, leaving 7 bases not matched to a gene. CDR3 length: 16 residues. The germline CDR1 and CDR2 sequences are LNHNV and YYDKDF (reference sequence). The rearrangement links TRBV15 to TRBJ2-7; 9 bases align to TRBD2. The clonotype originates from a man aged 18-30 years in good health. Sequenced input: blood. CDR3 sequence (DNA): TGTGCCACCAGCAGAGATATCCCAGCGGGAGGTTACGAGCAGTACTTC. Encoded protein: CATSRDIPAGGYEQYF.